Below are 11 T cell receptor beta chains sequenced from a single sample in a study of neoadjuvant nivolumab and ipilimumab in lung cancer. Clones were read by immunoSEQ multiplex PCR, and TCRdb kept only the in-frame ones, dropping some. The sample has 25,000 to 30,000 clones, 80% seen once. Sequences were derived from peripheral blood, sampled before neoadjuvant nivolumab, alone or with ipilimumab. The receptors stem from an adult with non-small cell lung cancer.

The chain has TRBV10-2 and TRBJ2-1; TRBD1 agrees at 8 bases. V shed 4 bases and J 4 bases; nucleotides not matched to a gene: 0. There are 13 residues in the CDR3. The germline V gene encodes CDR1 WSHSY and CDR2 SAAADI. CDR3 loop: CASSGQGYNEQFF. In nucleotides, the CDR3 is TGCGCCAGCAGTGGACAGGGGTACAATGAGCAGTTCTTC.

The chain combines TRBV10-3 with TRBJ2-3; 11 nucleotides match TRBD2. This CDR3 contains 17 residues. CDR1 and CDR2 (germline): ENHRY, SYGVKD. V was pared by 6 bases and J by 0 bases, with 8 bases of the junction left unmatched. CDR3 nucleotides: TGTGCCATCAGCACTAGCGGGGGTTTTACTAGCACAGATACGCAGTATTTT. Its protein product is CAISTSGGFTSTDTQYF.

This clone was observed a few times. This rearrangement joins TRBV29-1 to TRBJ1-1, with 7 bases lining up with TRBD1. This CDR3 is built from 13 residues. Germline V gene data show CDR1 as SQVTM and CDR2 as ANQGSEA. After removal of 7 bases from V and 0 bases from J, the junction contained 5 bases not matched to a gene. The CDR3 sequence: CSARQGMNTEAFF. DNA for the CDR3: TGCAGCGCCCGACAGGGAATGAACACTGAAGCTTTCTTT.

The chain joins TRBV10-3 to TRBJ1-5; no clear D gene. CDR3 length: 16 residues. CDR1 ENHRY and CDR2 SYGVKD come from the germline V gene. The V and J ends lost 0 bases and 4 bases respectively, with 13 bases between them. The CDR3: CAISESEVQLNQPQHF. The CDR3 bases are TGTGCCATCAGTGAGTCGGAAGTACAACTTAATCAGCCCCAGCATTTT.

This chain connects TRBV7-2 to TRBJ1-1; D uncertain. Trimming cost V 3 bases and J 4 bases, with 18 bases left between them. The CDR3 is 16 residues long. Germline loops: CDR1 SGHTA, CDR2 FQGNSA. CDR3 bases: TGTGCCAGCAGCTTTGGGTGGGCCTCTCGAGGCACTGAAGCTTTCTTT. Its protein product is CASSFGWASRGTEAFF.

This chain joins TRBV7-3 and TRBJ1-2; no clear D. Germline V CDR1 and CDR2: SGHTA, FQGTGA. Trimming took 5 bases from V and 4 from J, leaving 11 bases between them. This CDR3 spans 13 amino acids. The CDR3 DNA is TGTGCCAGCAGCCCTGGGCACGGCTATGGCTACACCTTC. Its translation is CASSPGHGYGYTF.

The chain employs TRBV6-1 and TRBJ1-1; 7 bases align to TRBD1. J was trimmed by 1 base and V by 4 bases; bases with no gene match: 6. The CDR3 is 15 residues long. Germline CDR1 MNHNS, CDR2 SASEGT. The CDR3 spells CASSAIRQGNTEAFF. The CDR3 bases are TGTGCCAGCAGTGCCATTCGACAGGGGAACACTGAAGCTTTCTTT.

The chain joins TRBV5-1 to TRBJ2-5; 10 bases fit TRBD2. CDR3 length: 16 amino acids. Unmatched junction bases numbered 7, after V lost 0 bases and J lost 5 bases. Looked up from germline, CDR1 is SGHRS and CDR2 is YFSETQ. The CDR3 spells CASSLGTAGGQETQYF. In nucleotides, the CDR3 is TGCGCCAGCAGCTTGGGAACAGCGGGGGGGCAGGAGACCCAGTACTTC.

The chain joins TRBV7-8 to TRBJ2-5; TRBD2 matches at 7 bases. V lost 1 base to trimming and J lost 1 base; unmatched junction nucleotides: 3. The CDR3 is 15 residues long. Germline V gives CDR1 SGHVS, CDR2 FQNEAQ. The CDR3 sequence: CASSLGRGTQETQYF. The CDR3 DNA sequence: TGTGCCAGCAGCTTAGGGCGGGGGACCCAAGAGACCCAGTACTTC.

The chain recombines TRBV4-1 with TRBJ2-1; TRBD2 agrees at 14 bases. In germline, CDR1 is MGHRA, CDR2 YSYEKL. CDR3 length: 17 residues. With V trimmed by 3 bases and J by 2 bases, 3 bases remained unmatched. DNA for the CDR3: TGCGCCAGCAGCCAGAGACTAGCGGGGGGGCCCTACAATGAGCAGTTCTTC. This sequence encodes CASSQRLAGGPYNEQFF.

The rearrangement uses TRBV29-1 and TRBJ2-2; 8 nucleotides match TRBD1. Germline V CDR1 and CDR2: SQVTM, ANQGSEA. Unmatched junction bases numbered 2, after V lost 5 bases and J lost 0 bases. The CDR3 is 14 residues long. CDR3 region: CSVSGGSNTGELFF. The CDR3 nucleotides read TGCAGCGTTTCAGGGGGCTCGAACACCGGGGAGCTGTTTTTT.